Below are 30 T cell receptor beta chains sequenced from a single sample in a study of Graves' ophthalmopathy and Graves' hyperthyroidism. The sequenced template was RNA, covering the TCR beta CDR3 region. Following a first-round RT-PCR that used HTBI primers, a second-round multiplex PCR was carried out. TCRdb passed the multiplex PCR reads through MiXCR, listing each CDR3 protein once. The sample contains roughly 610,000 distinct CDR3 sequences, around a fifth of which appear only once. The sequenced sample was peripheral blood. Receptors were obtained from a woman aged 18-30 years with stable Graves' hyperthyroidism. Some clones in this sample may be carry-over from other donors' samples.

Only a few counts were recorded for this clonotype. V usage is TRBV6-1 and J usage is TRBJ1-5; D not resolved. The CDR3 loop spans 14 amino acids. V was cut by 6 bases and J by 7 bases, with 16 bases left in between. Germline CDR1 reads MNHNS; CDR2 reads SASEGT. The CDR3, as DNA: TGTGCCAGCAGCCAAGAGGCACTGGGGCAGCCCCAGCATTTT. This codes for CASSQEALGQPQHF.

This clonotype came up many times. The chain has TRBV20-1 and TRBJ1-3, with 7 positions matching TRBD1. The V and J ends lost 3 bases and 0 bases, in that order; junction bases with no gene match: 2. Per germline, CDR1 DFQATT and CDR2 SNEGSKA (reference sequence). The length of the CDR3 is 14 residues. CDR3 nucleotides: TGCAGTGCTAGGGACAGGAACTCTGGAAACACCATATATTTT. Residues: CSARDRNSGNTIYF.

This clonotype was observed a few times. This chain joins TRBV19 and TRBJ2-7; D is uncertain. The CDR3 length is 15 residues. Trimming shortened V by 5 bases and J by 0 bases, and 14 bases separated the two germline ends. Germline values: CDR1 LNHDA, CDR2 SQIVND (reference sequence). The CDR3 loop reads CASSLGSWSSYEQYF. DNA of the CDR3: TGTGCCAGTAGTCTGGGGTCCTGGAGCTCCTACGAGCAGTACTTC.

This clonotype has ten or more counts. Written as DNA, the CDR3 is TGTGCCAGCAGCAGAAAGGGACAGAACACTGAAGCTTTCTTT. Protein: CASSRKGQNTEAFF. The V call is TRBV7-9, the J call TRBJ1-1; D is perhaps TRBD1 (6 bases). V was trimmed by 5 bases and J by 1 base, leaving 11 bases between them. Germline CDR1 is SEHNR and CDR2 is FQNEAQ (reference sequence). The CDR3 extends over 14 amino acids.

This clonotype was seen a handful of times. This sequence joins TRBV20-1 and TRBJ2-2; 10 bases are a match to TRBD1. Trimming took 1 base from V and 4 from J; bases not matched to a gene: 9. The CDR3 spans 17 residues. Germline CDR1 is DFQATT and CDR2 is SNEGSKA (reference sequence). CDR3 bases: TGCAGTGCTAGAGGACAGGGGGCTGACTTGTTCACCGGGGAGCTGTTTTTT. The encoded protein is CSARGQGADLFTGELFF.

The sample holds many counts of this clonotype. The gene calls are TRBV9 and TRBJ1-6; D is undetermined. The V end was cut by 4 bases, the J end by 0 bases, with 5 bases between. Germline V gives CDR1 SGDLS, CDR2 YYNGEE. The length of the CDR3 is 14 residues. The CDR3 DNA follows: TGTGCCAGCAGCACTAGCTCCTATAATTCACCCCTCCACTTT. It translates to CASSTSSYNSPLHF.

V is TRBV27 and J is TRBJ1-5, with TRBD1 matching over 10 bases. There are 18 residues in the CDR3. CDR1 is MNHEY and CDR2 is SMNVEV in the germline V gene (reference sequence). V shed 3 bases and J 5 bases; nucleotides not matched to a gene: 13. The CDR3 nucleotides are TGTGCCAGCAGTTTCCGACAGGGGGCGTGGGGGGAGCATCAGCCCCAGCATTTT. As protein: CASSFRQGAWGEHQPQHF.

The J gene is TRBJ1-6, the V gene TRBV6-5; unclear D gene. Trimming pared 4 bases from V and 10 bases from J, leaving 17 bases between. There are 15 residues in the CDR3. Germline V gene data show CDR1 as MNHEY and CDR2 as SVGAGI. The CDR3 coding sequence is TGTGCCAGCAGTTCGGCTATCGGGTGTTACTCACCCCTCCACTTT. It is translated as CASSSAIGCYSPLHF.

This clonotype was recorded at least ten times. The V call is TRBV5-1, the J call TRBJ1-1; D gene ambiguous. Germline CDR1 SGHRS, CDR2 YFSETQ. Trimming shortened V by 5 bases and J by 8 bases, and 19 bases separated the two germline ends. This CDR3 is built from 14 residues. Here the CDR3 reads CASRDQTGPSEAFF. As DNA, the CDR3 is TGCGCCAGCAGAGACCAAACGGGCCCCTCGGAAGCTTTCTTT. The whole variable domain, remainder taken from reference TRBV5-1 and TRBJ1-1, is KAGVTQTPRYLIKTRGQQVTLSCSPISGHRSVSWYQQTPGQGLQFLFEYFSETQRNKGNFPGRFSGRQFSNSRSEMNVSTLELGDSALYLCASRDQTGPSEAFFGQGTRLTVV.

This clonotype was observed many times. The rearrangement uses TRBV20-1 and TRBJ1-1, with 7 nucleotides matching TRBD1. Germline V gene lookup returns CDR1 DFQATT and CDR2 SNEGSKA (reference sequence). Losses at the gene ends were 2 bases for V and 1 base for J; bases not matched to a gene: 4. This CDR3 contains 14 residues. The CDR3 bases are TGCAGTGCTAGAAAGGGACAGAGGAACACTGAAGCTTTCTTT. Amino acid sequence: CSARKGQRNTEAFF.

This clonotype was counted a few times. The V and J genes are TRBV5-1 and TRBJ2-3; D assignment may be TRBD1 or TRBD2 (5 bases each). Germline CDR1 reads SGHRS; CDR2 reads YFSETQ. Trimming removed 3 bases at V and 5 bases at J, with 22 bases between. The CDR3 sequence is 17 residues long. The CDR3 bases are TGCGCCAGCAGCTCCGAACTAGGTGGGGGACCCGGAGATACGCAGTATTTT. Protein sequence: CASSSELGGGPGDTQYF.

Notes on this clonotype: Possible read error: a much larger clone is one base away. This sequence joins TRBV6-8 and TRBJ2-5; TRBD1 matches at 7 bases. Germline CDR1 is MNHGY and CDR2 is SAAAGT. The CDR3 spans 15 residues. V trimming: 2 bases; J trimming: 4 bases; junction bases outside the gene matches: 7. CDR3 bases: TGTGCCAGCAGTTACGACAGGGCGGCGGGAGAGACCCAGTACTTC. Translation: CASSYDRAAGETQYF.

This clonotype was seen at least ten times. This rearrangement joins TRBV6-5 to TRBJ1-2; D might be TRBD1 (5 bases). Trimming removed 0 bases from V and 6 bases from J, with 14 bases in between. The germline V gene has CDR1 MNHEY and CDR2 SVGAGI. This CDR3 is 15 amino acids long. The CDR3 reads CASSYSSGGVDGYTF. In nucleotides, the CDR3 is TGTGCCAGCAGTTACTCGTCGGGGGGGGTGGATGGCTACACCTTC.

This clonotype was found many times. The chain uses TRBV2 and TRBJ2-2; D may correspond to TRBD1 or TRBD2 (5 bases each). The V end lost 5 bases, the J end lost 7 bases, and 20 bases lay between the germline ends. This CDR3 comprises 16 residues. The germline CDR1 and CDR2 sequences are SNHLY and FYNNEI. CDR3: CASSSSPGDGHGELFF. The CDR3 region has the DNA TGTGCCAGCAGTTCCTCTCCTGGGGACGGACACGGGGAGCTGTTTTTT.

This clonotype was observed many times. Written as DNA, the CDR3 is TGTGCCACCAGCAGCATGAGGGGCGCCCCGCGTAATCAGCCCCAGCATTTT. Its protein is CATSSMRGAPRNQPQHF. This chain uses TRBV15 with TRBJ1-5; possibly TRBD1 for D (5 bases). Deletions cut 3 bases from V and 4 bases from J, with 19 bases between. Germline CDR1 LNHNV, CDR2 YYDKDF (reference sequence). The CDR3 has 17 amino acids.

This clonotype was observed once. V is TRBV6-5 and J is TRBJ2-5, with D perhaps assigned TRBD1 or TRBD2 (5 bases each). This CDR3 has 17 residues. CDR1 is MNHEY, CDR2 SVGAGI, per germline. V lost 4 bases to trimming and J lost 1 base, with 19 bases between them. CDR3 DNA: TGTGCCAGCAGTTCCTCCAAAGGGACGAGGTTCCAAGAGACCCAGTACTTC. It codes for CASSSSKGTRFQETQYF.

This clonotype was seen repeatedly, ten times or more. The V and J genes are TRBV19 and TRBJ2-5, with 8 bases aligning to TRBD1. The V gene's germline CDR1 is LNHDA and CDR2 SQIVND (reference sequence). The CDR3 is 15 amino acids. V shed 3 bases and J 5 bases; nucleotides not matched to a gene: 8. The CDR3 reads CASSILDRAGETQYF. As DNA, the CDR3 is TGTGCCAGTAGTATTTTGGACAGGGCAGGGGAGACCCAGTACTTC.

This clonotype was counted ten times or more. This sequence joins TRBV7-9 and TRBJ2-7; weak D call: TRBD2 (5 bases). CDR3 size: 13 residues. V was pared by 5 bases and J by 6 bases, with 14 bases between. Looked up from germline, CDR1 is SEHNR and CDR2 is FQNEAQ (reference sequence). In nucleotides, the CDR3 is TGTGCCAGCAGCATAGGACTCTCTGGCGAGCAGTACTTC. Translating it yields CASSIGLSGEQYF.

The sample holds a few counts of this clonotype. The chain links TRBV18 to TRBJ2-7; TRBD2 might be the D (6 bases). The CDR3 loop spans 14 amino acids. From germline, CDR1 is KGHSH and CDR2 LQKENI. The V gene lost 5 bases and the J gene lost 4 bases, with 15 bases spanning the gap. CDR3 in amino acids: CASSSQGGIYEQYF. CDR3 coding DNA: TGTGCCAGCTCATCCCAGGGAGGAATTTACGAGCAGTACTTC.

This clonotype was seen a few times. The chain links TRBV12-3 or TRBV12-4 to TRBJ2-2, with TRBD1 matching 7 bases. The CDR3 sequence is 16 residues long. V lost 5 bases and J lost 4; bases outside the gene matches: 10. CDR3 sequence reads: CASSQPSRGSTGELFF. The CDR3 bases are TGTGCCAGCAGTCAACCCTCCAGGGGGAGCACCGGGGAGCTGTTTTTT.

This clonotype was found a few times. The J gene is TRBJ2-2, the V gene TRBV6-1, with D perhaps matching TRBD2 (6 bases). This CDR3 spans 17 amino acids. Germline V gives CDR1 MNHNS, CDR2 SASEGT. Trimming pared 3 bases from V and 0 bases from J, leaving 14 bases between. The CDR3 sequence is CASSEVGGIANTGELFF. CDR3 coding DNA: TGTGCCAGCAGTGAGGTGGGCGGGATCGCGAACACCGGGGAGCTGTTTTTT.

This clonotype was observed a handful of times. This sequence joins TRBV6-1 and TRBJ2-5, with TRBD2 matching over 10 bases. The germline V gene encodes CDR1 MNHNS and CDR2 SASEGT. J lost 2 bases, V lost 5 bases, and 8 bases had no gene match. The CDR3 sequence is 16 residues long. CDR3 coding DNA: TGTGCCAGCAGTCCCGTAGGACTAGCGGTACAAGAGACCCAGTACTTC. Protein product: CASSPVGLAVQETQYF.

This clonotype was recorded a few times. The rearrangement links TRBV9 to TRBJ2-2; unclear D gene. Germline CDR1 and CDR2: SGDLS and YYNGEE. V was trimmed by 1 base and J by 9 bases, leaving 7 bases between them. The CDR3 extends over 12 amino acids. CDR3 protein: CASSVLGRELFF. The CDR3 coding sequence is TGTGCCAGCAGCGTACTGGGCCGGGAGCTGTTTTTT.

The V and J genes are TRBV27 and TRBJ1-1, with unresolved D. Germline-derived CDR1 and CDR2 are MNHEY and SMNVEV (reference sequence). V was cut by 2 bases and J by 2 bases, with 12 bases left in between. CDR3 length equals 15 residues. The CDR3 is CASSLVGRINTEAFF. DNA for the CDR3: TGTGCCAGCAGTTTAGTGGGCCGAATAAACACTGAAGCTTTCTTT.

This clonotype turned up a few times. This chain joins TRBV3-1 and TRBJ2-5; 8 bases fit TRBD2. Germline CDR1 and CDR2: LGHDT and YNNKEL (reference sequence). The V gene end was trimmed by 0 bases and the J gene end by 9 bases; junction bases not matched to a gene: 0. CDR3 length equals 12 residues. The CDR3 DNA is TGTGCCAGCAGCCAAGAAGCGGGGGCCCAGTACTTC. Encoded protein: CASSQEAGAQYF.

This clonotype was counted ten times or more. The rearrangement links TRBV5-1 to TRBJ2-7, with 10 bases aligning to TRBD1. This CDR3 comprises 17 residues. Per germline, CDR1 SGHRS and CDR2 YFSETQ. Losses at the gene ends were 3 bases for V and 12 bases for J; bases not matched to a gene: 21. The CDR3 loop reads CASSSSTGTGDVGSWYF. The CDR3, as DNA: TGCGCCAGCAGCTCTAGCACCGGGACAGGGGACGTCGGGAGCTGGTACTTC.

This clonotype has ten or more counts. This chain joins TRBV2 and TRBJ2-3; tentative D call: TRBD2 (6 bases). V dropped 6 bases and J dropped 4 bases, with 17 bases sitting between them. The CDR3 extends over 15 amino acids. In germline, CDR1 is SNHLY, CDR2 FYNNEI. The CDR3 protein is CASSESGSSADTQYF. CDR3 nucleotide sequence: TGTGCCAGCAGCGAGTCCGGGAGTTCCGCAGATACGCAGTATTTT.

This clonotype was detected ten times or more. The CDR3 here is CASSIDDGTEAFF. CDR3 sequence (DNA): TGTGCCAGTAGTATAGACGACGGAACTGAAGCTTTCTTT. The chain has TRBV19 and TRBJ1-1; D is unclear. The ends were cut back, 0 bases at V and 5 bases at J, with 7 bases in the middle. Germline V gene sequence: CDR1 LNHDA, CDR2 SQIVND (reference sequence). The CDR3 spans 13 residues.

In this sample, this clonotype turned up many times. The V and J genes are TRBV28 and TRBJ2-7, with 7 bases matching TRBD1. CDR1 and CDR2 from the germline V gene are MDHEN and SYDVKM. V dropped 1 base and J dropped 0; count of bases not matched to a gene: 12. This CDR3 has 18 residues. The CDR3 coding sequence is TGTGCCAGCAGTTTATTGGAGTTACGACAGGGTGGCTCCTACGAGCAGTACTTC. Amino acid sequence: CASSLLELRQGGSYEQYF.

The chain is built from TRBV5-1 and TRBJ2-5, with D perhaps given as TRBD1 or TRBD2 (7 bases each). V gave up 0 bases and J gave up 5 bases, with 14 bases separating them. The V gene's germline CDR1 is SGHRS and CDR2 YFSETQ. The CDR3 is made up of 15 amino acids. CDR3: CASSLGNRGGETQYF. The CDR3, as DNA: TGCGCCAGCAGCTTGGGGAACAGGGGAGGGGAGACCCAGTACTTC.